Listed here are 16 T cell receptor beta chains from one sample, sequenced in a study of untreated major depressive disorder. General study results and limits: CD4+ T cells from depressed patients used TRBV05-01 (Vbeta 5.1) more often than controls.

These receptors' targets are unknown. The method was immunoSEQ multiplex PCR; TCRdb's version includes in-frame clones alone and lacks a portion of them. The sample has about 13,000 clones; 85% to 95% are singletons. Material for sequencing was CD4+ T cells from PBMCs. The receptors come from a man younger than 45 with major depressive disorder.

This clone turned up a few times. The chain couples TRBV30 to TRBJ1-4; D ambiguous. The CDR3 totals 14 residues. V lost 2 bases and J lost 6, with 13 bases in between. Germline CDR1 reads GTSNPN; CDR2 reads SVGIG (reference sequence). The CDR3 sequence: CAWSTGSGHEKLFF. CDR3 nucleotides: TGTGCCTGGAGTACGGGATCCGGGCATGAAAAACTGTTTTTT. The variable domain in full, completed from reference TRBV30 and TRBJ1-4, reads SQTIHQWPATLVQPVGSPLSLECTVEGTSNPNLYWYRQAAGRGLQLLFYSVGIGQISSEVPQNLSASRPQDRQFILSSKKLLLSDSGFYLCAWSTGSGHEKLFFGSGTQLSVL.

This clone was detected only a few times. Here the CDR3 DNA reads TGTGCCAGCAGCCCCGGGCCCGGGGCCGGGGAGCTGTTTTTT. The encoded protein is CASSPGPGAGELFF. J is TRBJ2-2 and V is TRBV9; D might be TRBD2 (5 bases). V was cut by 4 bases and J by 6 bases, with 13 bases left in between. The CDR3 runs to 14 residues. In germline, CDR1 is SGDLS, CDR2 YYNGEE.

The chain employs TRBV7-2 and TRBJ1-4, with 7 bases that match TRBD1. V lost 1 base to trimming and J lost 8 bases; unmatched junction nucleotides: 7. This CDR3 is built from 15 residues. Looked up from germline, CDR1 is SGHTA and CDR2 is FQGNSA. CDR3: CASSLGTGGREKLFF. CDR3 bases: TGTGCCAGCAGCTTAGGGACAGGAGGAAGGGAAAAACTGTTTTTT.

This sequence joins TRBV6-5 and TRBJ2-5; 10 bases are a match to TRBD2. The CDR3 length is 15 residues. The ends lost 6 bases at V and 4 bases at J; junction bases unmatched: 8. Per the germline V gene, CDR1 is MNHEY and CDR2 is SVGAGI. As DNA, the CDR3 is TGTGCCAGCAGCCGGAGCGGGGGGGCCCTAGAGACCCAGTACTTC. It translates to CASSRSGGALETQYF.

V and J are TRBV29-1 and TRBJ2-2; 11 positions agree with TRBD1. This CDR3 has 13 residues. The V and J ends lost 7 bases and 6 bases, in that order; junction bases with no gene match: 4. Germline CDR1 is SQVTM and CDR2 is ANQGSEA. The CDR3 here is CSAGTGGPGELFF. DNA for the CDR3: TGCAGCGCGGGGACAGGGGGACCCGGGGAGCTGTTTTTT.

CDR3: CASSTTPGAYEQYF. In DNA form, the CDR3 reads TGTGCCAGCAGTACAACCCCGGGGGCCTACGAGCAGTACTTC. This chain joins TRBV6-5 and TRBJ2-7, with D possibly being TRBD2 (6 bases). Germline values: CDR1 MNHEY, CDR2 SVGAGI. The V end lost 5 bases, the J end lost 2 bases, and 13 bases lay between the germline ends. The CDR3 length is 14 residues.

This clone is a singleton in its sample. The chain is built from TRBV4-2 and TRBJ1-1, with D maybe TRBD1 (5 bases). V was trimmed by 5 bases and J by 1 base, leaving 11 bases between them. This CDR3 contains 14 residues. Germline V gene data show CDR1 as LGHNA and CDR2 as YNFKEQ. The CDR3 is CASSSGGWNTEAFF. The CDR3 DNA is TGTGCCAGCAGCTCCGGGGGTTGGAACACTGAAGCTTTCTTT.

V is TRBV2 and J is TRBJ2-4; a weak D match, TRBD2 (5 bases). The germline V and J ends were trimmed by 5 bases and 9 bases, with 14 bases remaining between them. The CDR3 sequence is 13 residues long. Germline V gene data show CDR1 as SNHLY and CDR2 as FYNNEI. The CDR3 spells CASSSAREGIQYF. As DNA, the CDR3 is TGTGCCAGCAGTTCAGCGAGAGAGGGCATTCAGTACTTC.

In this sample, this clone turned up once. V and J are TRBV6-1 and TRBJ2-7, with TRBD1 as a possible D gene (5 bases). The CDR3 totals 13 residues. Germline V gives CDR1 MNHNS, CDR2 SASEGT. Deletions cut 10 bases from V and 3 bases from J, with 16 bases between. This CDR3 reads CATEWGTYYEQYF. The CDR3 bases are TGTGCCACCGAGTGGGGCACGTACTACGAGCAGTACTTC.

The rearrangement uses TRBV27 and TRBJ1-1, with 7 bases that match TRBD1. The CDR3 covers 15 residues. V shed 7 bases and J 0 bases; nucleotides not matched to a gene: 8. The V gene's germline CDR1 is MNHEY and CDR2 SMNVEV (reference sequence). The CDR3 sequence: CASTLAGGMNTEAFF. CDR3 sequence (DNA): TGTGCCAGCACCTTGGCAGGGGGGATGAACACTGAAGCTTTCTTT.

This chain connects TRBV27 to TRBJ1-1; D is unclear. Germline CDR1 is MNHEY and CDR2 is SMNVEV (reference sequence). The length of the CDR3 is 13 residues. The germline V and J ends were trimmed by 8 bases and 1 base, with 11 bases remaining between them. The CDR3 nucleotides read TGTGCCAGCGGGAAGAACGGGAACACTGAAGCTTTCTTT. Protein product: CASGKNGNTEAFF.

This clone has a single count. V gene TRBV7-9 combines with J gene TRBJ2-2; 8 nucleotides match TRBD1. With 2 bases clipped from V and 4 bases from J, the junction kept 3 bases outside the gene matches. The CDR3 spans 15 residues. The germline CDR1 and CDR2 sequences are SEHNR and FQNEAQ (reference sequence). Here the CDR3 reads CASSLLQGVTGELFF. CDR3 DNA: TGTGCCAGCAGCTTATTACAGGGGGTCACCGGGGAGCTGTTTTTT.

The genes are TRBV10-1 and TRBJ1-5; 7 bases map to TRBD1. CDR3 size: 16 residues. Germline lookup yields CDR1 WNHNN and CDR2 SYGVQD (reference sequence). V lost 1 base and J lost 2; bases outside the gene matches: 5. The CDR3 DNA follows: TGCGCCAGCAGTGAGTTTGGAGACAGGGGCAATCAGCCCCAGCATTTT. Translated: CASSEFGDRGNQPQHF.

The chain recombines TRBV6-1 with TRBJ2-2; D perhaps matches TRBD1 (6 bases). Germline CDR1 is MNHNS and CDR2 is SASEGT. The CDR3 runs to 14 residues. Deletions cut 4 bases from V and 2 bases from J, with 8 bases between. This chain's CDR3 is CASSADRNTGELFF. CDR3 bases: TGTGCCAGCAGTGCGGACAGAAACACCGGGGAGCTGTTTTTT.

The chain has TRBV13 and TRBJ2-5; 8 nucleotides match TRBD1. This CDR3 is 14 amino acids long. V lost 2 bases, J lost 5 bases, and 4 bases stayed unmatched. Germline loops: CDR1 PRHDT, CDR2 FYEKMQ (reference sequence). The CDR3 protein is CASSLSGGRETQYF. The DNA of the CDR3 is TGTGCCAGCAGCTTATCAGGGGGCCGCGAGACCCAGTACTTC.

The gene calls are TRBV7-2 and TRBJ2-3; TRBD2 might be the D (6 bases). V was cut by 1 base and J by 5 bases, with 10 bases left in between. This CDR3 comprises 14 residues. CDR1 SGHTA and CDR2 FQGNSA come from the germline V gene. The CDR3 reads CASSLDGTLDTQYF. DNA of the CDR3: TGTGCCAGCAGCTTAGACGGGACTTTAGATACGCAGTATTTT.